A selection of T cell receptor beta chains follows, all from one sample in a study of CD8 T cells in Susac syndrome. One entry per CDR3 protein results from TCRdb running MiXCR on the immunoSEQ multiplex PCR reads. Counted here are some 200,000 distinct CDR3 sequences, under 97% occurring once; the ten biggest clones make up roughly 0.093%. Sequenced sample: CD4+ T cells from PBMCs. The receptors derive from a human donor with Susac syndrome. Each CDR3 is given with its conserved first and last residue. Fields, in order: V gene, J gene, CDR3 protein.

>TRBV19|TRBJ2-1
CASRVGASGEQFF
>TRBV19|TRBJ2-3
CASSVTGLGTDTQYF
>TRBV5-1|TRBJ2-3
CASSLESAVSDTQYF
>TRBV2|TRBJ1-5
CASGRFSNQPQHF
>TRBV27|TRBJ2-2
CASSRSSGGASNTGELFF
>TRBV16|TRBJ1-1
CASSPAAGNTEAFF
>TRBV20-1|TRBJ2-5
CSAGSQETQYF
>TRBV12-3/TRBV12-4|TRBJ1-6
CATSLNPQGPLHF
>TRBV5-6|TRBJ1-2
CASSRDRGAYGYTF
>TRBV5-4|TRBJ2-5
CASSFPDRPETQYF